This is a list of T cell receptor beta chains from one sample in a study of chemoradiotherapy in HPV16-positive cancers. Generated by immunoSEQ multiplex PCR, the TCRdb table keeps only in-frame clones and is missing some. The sample includes tens of thousands of clones, roughly 86% of them seen just once. The sample consisted of blood, taken from a patient who underwent chemoradiotherapy. The receptors stem from a human donor with HPV-associated anogenital cancer. Both conserved end residues are part of each CDR3. D genes are given only for firm matches.

v_gene	d_gene	j_gene	CDR3aa	CDR3nt
TRBV6-1	TRBD2	TRBJ2-1	CASKNSGGNYNEQFF	TGTGCCAGCAAGAATAGCGGGGGGAACTACAATGAGCAGTTCTTC
TRBV7-2	TRBD1	TRBJ2-2	CASSPRLGTGGVGELFF	TGTGCCAGCAGCCCCCGACTAGGGACAGGGGGCGTCGGGGAGCTGTTTTTT
TRBV9	NA	TRBJ1-1	CASSATGNTEAFF	TGTGCCAGCAGCGCGACGGGGAACACTGAAGCTTTCTTT
TRBV2	TRBD2	TRBJ2-5	CASTLNSVAGRQETQYF	TGTGCCAGCACCCTAAATTCGGTAGCGGGTAGGCAAGAGACCCAGTACTTC
TRBV10-3	NA	TRBJ2-5	CAISESVAGQETQYF	TGTGCCATCAGTGAGTCGGTCGCGGGGCAAGAGACCCAGTACTTC
TRBV6-5	TRBD1	TRBJ1-6	CASSEGQRVGPLHF	TGTGCCAGCAGTGAGGGACAGAGGGTCGGTCCCCTCCACTTT
TRBV5-1	NA	TRBJ2-1	CASSPTSVSSYNEQFF	TGCGCCAGCAGCCCTACAAGCGTCAGCTCCTACAATGAGCAGTTCTTC
TRBV11-2	TRBD2	TRBJ2-1	CASSPRGLAGDYYNEQFF	TGTGCCAGCAGCCCCCGTGGACTAGCGGGAGATTACTACAATGAGCAGTTCTTC
TRBV5-1	NA	TRBJ1-1	CASSFTTIRDTEAFF	TGCGCCAGCAGCTTCACAACGATACGGGACACTGAAGCTTTCTTT
TRBV12-5	TRBD2	TRBJ2-7	CASGSSGSPYEQYF	TGTGCTAGTGGTTCGAGCGGGAGCCCCTACGAGCAGTACTTC